Listed here are 30 T cell receptor beta chains from one sample, sequenced in a study of identical twins. One entry per CDR3 protein, called by TCRdb with MiXCR from the 5' RACE reads. Among roughly 1.6 million distinct CDR3 sequences, 32% were seen once, and the ten largest hold about 0.25%. The sample taken for sequencing was cord blood. The receptor source for this set is a newborn girl in good health.

This clonotype was seen a few times. V is TRBV7-9 and J is TRBJ2-1; 9 nucleotides agree with TRBD2. Germline trimming cut 2 bases from V and 9 bases from J; bases unmatched to any gene: 8. CDR1 is SEHNR and CDR2 is FQNEAQ in the germline V gene (reference sequence). The CDR3 sequence is 15 residues long. CDR3 region: CASSLSKREAAEQFF. The CDR3 DNA sequence: TGTGCCAGCAGCTTATCCAAGCGGGAGGCTGCTGAGCAGTTCTTC.

This clonotype is a singleton in its sample. This may come from a read error, since a much larger clone is one base off. V is TRBV25-1 and J is TRBJ2-3, with D possibly TRBD2 on 6 matching bases. Germline values: CDR1 MGHDK, CDR2 SYGVNS. The CDR3 is 12 amino acids. V was cut by 2 bases and J by 7 bases, with 7 bases left in between. The CDR3 coding sequence is TGTGCCAGCAGTGAACGGGGGTATACGCAGTATTTT. It codes for CASSERGYTQYF.

This clonotype was counted many times. The chain employs TRBV27 and TRBJ1-6; D gene ambiguous. Germline assignment: CDR1 MNHEY and CDR2 SMNVEV (reference sequence). CDR3 length equals 14 residues. The germline V and J ends were trimmed by 7 bases and 0 bases, with 7 bases remaining between them. The CDR3, as DNA: TGTGCCAGCAAAGCGAGCTCCTATAATTCACCCCTCCACTTT. Translation: CASKASSYNSPLHF.

This clonotype was picked up one time. V is TRBV28 and J is TRBJ1-2, with D possibly TRBD1 on 5 matching bases. The CDR3 is 12 residues long. Germline V gene sequence: CDR1 MDHEN, CDR2 SYDVKM. The V end lost 6 bases, the J end lost 4 bases, and 9 bases lay between the germline ends. This chain's CDR3 is CASSWTTYGYTF. CDR3 coding DNA: TGTGCCAGCAGCTGGACAACCTATGGCTACACCTTC.

The rearrangement links TRBV29-1 to TRBJ1-2; 7 bases are shared with TRBD1. V dropped 0 bases and J dropped 6; count of bases not matched to a gene: 7. CDR1 SQVTM and CDR2 ANQGSEA come from the germline V gene. The CDR3 sequence is 14 residues long. The CDR3 region has the DNA TGCAGCGTTGAAGAAGGGACAGCCCGGAATGGCTACACCTTC. It specifies CSVEEGTARNGYTF.

The rearrangement joins TRBV24-1 to TRBJ2-7, with D unclear. The DNA end lines up better with TRBJ2-5; the J call may be wrong. The CDR3 contains 13 residues. Germline V gene sequence: CDR1 KGHDR, CDR2 SFDVKD. In DNA form, the CDR3 reads TGTGCCACCAGTTCGAGCGAAGGGGAGACCCAGTACTTC. Its protein is CATSSSEGETQYF.

J is TRBJ2-7 and V is TRBV6-6, with TRBD1 matching over 7 bases. Germline V gene sequence: CDR1 MNHNY, CDR2 SVGAGI (reference sequence). This CDR3 has 14 residues. V was pared by 5 bases and J by 4 bases, with 8 bases of the junction left unmatched. CDR3 DNA sequence: TGTGCCAGCAGTAAGACAGGGAAGGGTTACGAGCAGTACTTC. This codes for CASSKTGKGYEQYF.

CDR3 loop: CASSSKTGGNYGYTF. The CDR3, as DNA: TGTGCCAGCAGCTCCAAGACAGGGGGCAACTATGGCTACACCTTC. The V call is TRBV7-9, the J call TRBJ1-2, with 10 bases that match TRBD1. This CDR3 contains 15 residues. Losses at the gene ends were 4 bases for V and 2 bases for J; bases not matched to a gene: 4. Germline V gene sequence: CDR1 SEHNR, CDR2 FQNEAQ (reference sequence).

This clonotype was detected a few times. This chain joins TRBV28 and TRBJ2-6; tentative D call: TRBD2 (5 bases). This CDR3 is 15 amino acids long. The germline V gene has CDR1 MDHEN and CDR2 SYDVKM. Trimming cost V 2 bases and J 4 bases, with 9 bases left between them. CDR3 coding DNA: TGTGCCAGCAGTTTAGAGGGTGGAGGGGCCAACGTCCTGACTTTC. Residues: CASSLEGGGANVLTF.

This chain joins TRBV7-2 and TRBJ1-6; D unclear. The CDR3 contains 15 residues. V lost 1 base to trimming and J lost 7 bases, with 11 bases between them. Germline assignment: CDR1 SGHTA and CDR2 FQGNSA. The CDR3 sequence: CASSLVAAANSPLHF. DNA for the CDR3: TGTGCCAGCAGCTTAGTGGCAGCAGCCAATTCACCCCTCCACTTT.

This clonotype was observed a handful of times. The chain employs TRBV10-3 and TRBJ2-7; perhaps TRBD2 as D (6 bases). The CDR3 sequence is 17 residues long. CDR1 and CDR2 (germline): ENHRY, SYGVKD. V was cut by 0 bases and J by 1 base, with 16 bases left in between. CDR3 coding DNA: TGTGCCATCAGTGAGTCGTCCTACGGGGAGGTATCCTACGAGCAGTACTTC. Residues: CAISESSYGEVSYEQYF.

This chain connects TRBV6-6 to TRBJ2-7; perhaps D is TRBD1 or TRBD2 (7 bases each). The CDR3 has 15 residues. Germline assignment: CDR1 MNHNY and CDR2 SVGAGI (reference sequence). Trimming pared 7 bases from V and 3 bases from J, leaving 19 bases between. The CDR3 is CASTTGGDSFYEQYF. Written as DNA, the CDR3 is TGTGCCAGCACCACTGGGGGGGACAGCTTCTACGAGCAGTACTTC.

There are a few counts of this clonotype. The chain employs TRBV6-6 and TRBJ2-5, with 11 nucleotides matching TRBD2. Germline CDR1 and CDR2: MNHNY and SVGAGI (reference sequence). After removal of 2 bases from V and 0 bases from J, the junction contained 2 bases not matched to a gene. The CDR3 spans 16 residues. This CDR3 reads CASSYRTSGYQETQYF. The CDR3 coding sequence is TGTGCCAGCAGTTACCGGACTAGCGGGTACCAAGAGACCCAGTACTTC.

This clonotype was recorded a few times. J is TRBJ1-2 and V is TRBV5-1, with D tentatively TRBD1 (6 bases). This CDR3 region has 13 residues. The germline V and J ends were trimmed by 7 bases and 2 bases, with 12 bases remaining between them. Germline V gene lookup returns CDR1 SGHRS and CDR2 YFSETQ. The CDR3 DNA sequence: TGCGCCAGCGGGGGCAGGGGCAACTATGGCTACACCTTC. The encoded protein is CASGGRGNYGYTF. The complete variable domain, with remaining parts taken from reference TRBV5-1 and TRBJ1-2, reads KAGVTQTPRYLIKTRGQQVTLSCSPISGHRSVSWYQQTPGQGLQFLFEYFSETQRNKGNFPGRFSGRQFSNSRSEMNVSTLELGDSALYLCASGGRGNYGYTFGSGTRLTVV.

This clonotype appeared a few times. This rearrangement joins TRBV20-1 to TRBJ2-1; D is perhaps TRBD1 or TRBD2 (5 bases each). Germline V gene sequence: CDR1 DFQATT, CDR2 SNEGSKA (reference sequence). V dropped 3 bases and J dropped 6 bases, with 9 bases sitting between them. CDR3 length: 12 residues. CDR3 sequence: CSASRGTNEQFF. The CDR3 DNA sequence: TGCAGTGCTAGCAGAGGGACCAATGAGCAGTTCTTC.

This clonotype was seen ten or more times. The chain employs TRBV5-1 and TRBJ2-7, with 8 bases aligning to TRBD2. Germline CDR1 is SGHRS and CDR2 is YFSETQ. Losses at the gene ends were 2 bases for V and 2 bases for J; bases not matched to a gene: 6. The CDR3 length is 15 residues. CDR3 in DNA: TGCGCCAGCAGCTTTAATAGCGGGACCACCTACGAGCAGTACTTC. This translates into CASSFNSGTTYEQYF. Together with reference TRBV5-1 and TRBJ2-7, the CDR3 gives the full variable domain: KAGVTQTPRYLIKTRGQQVTLSCSPISGHRSVSWYQQTPGQGLQFLFEYFSETQRNKGNFPGRFSGRQFSNSRSEMNVSTLELGDSALYLCASSFNSGTTYEQYFGPGTRLTVT.

The chain combines TRBV6-6 with TRBJ2-7; D uncertain. The DNA end lines up better with TRBJ2-4; the J call may be wrong. CDR1 is MNHNY, CDR2 SVGAGI, per germline (reference sequence). The CDR3 covers 15 residues. Here the CDR3 DNA reads TGTGCCAGCAGTTTCCTAGATAGTTCCAAAAACATTCAGTACTTC. Protein: CASSFLDSSKNIQYF.

The chain joins TRBV4-1 to TRBJ2-1, with D tentatively TRBD2 (6 bases). The CDR3 runs to 17 residues. Trimming took off 0 bases at V and 4 bases at J, with 16 bases between the two ends. Germline CDR1 is MGHRA and CDR2 is YSYEKL. CDR3 loop: CASSQDGDPGGYNEQFF. The CDR3 bases are TGCGCCAGCAGCCAAGATGGGGACCCTGGGGGGTACAATGAGCAGTTCTTC.

The J gene is TRBJ1-2, the V gene TRBV6-5; D perhaps matches TRBD1 (5 bases). The CDR3 runs 16 residues. The germline CDR1 and CDR2 sequences are MNHEY and SVGAGI. V was trimmed by 0 bases and J by 2 bases, leaving 13 bases between them. CDR3 in DNA: TGTGCCAGCAGTTACTCGGGCAGGGCCTGGAACTATGGCTACACCTTC. This codes for CASSYSGRAWNYGYTF.

The chain is built from TRBV7-2 and TRBJ2-3; D perhaps matches TRBD2 (6 bases). CDR3 length: 15 amino acids. The ends were cut back, 9 bases at V and 4 bases at J, with 20 bases in the middle. From germline, CDR1 is SGHTA and CDR2 FQGNSA. In nucleotides, the CDR3 is TGTGCCAGTAGTATTGCGGGATACTCTGCAGATACGCAGTATTTT. Translation gives CASSIAGYSADTQYF.

This chain uses TRBV11-2 with TRBJ2-3; TRBD2 matches 9 bases. The J segment lost 2 bases and the V segment lost 5 bases, leaving 5 bases of the junction unmatched. This CDR3 is 15 amino acids long. Germline-derived CDR1 and CDR2 are SGHAT and FQNNGV. The CDR3, as DNA: TGTGCCAGCAGCACACAGCGGGGGGCCACAGATACGCAGTATTTT. Its translation: CASSTQRGATDTQYF.

The chain employs TRBV6-1 and TRBJ2-5, with D maybe TRBD1 (6 bases). Germline lookup yields CDR1 MNHNS and CDR2 SASEGT. This CDR3 spans 14 amino acids. V was clipped by 7 bases and J by 3 bases, with 15 bases between them. The CDR3 is CASTFPDSKETQYF. For the CDR3, the DNA is TGTGCCAGCACATTTCCGGACAGTAAAGAGACCCAGTACTTC.

This clonotype was counted between two and nine times. This chain links TRBV20-1 with TRBJ1-2; TRBD1 is a possible D gene (5 bases). This CDR3 region has 12 residues. Germline V gene data show CDR1 as DFQATT and CDR2 as SNEGSKA (reference sequence). The V end was cut by 8 bases, the J end by 2 bases, with 12 bases between. The CDR3 protein is CSSTRDNYGYTF. CDR3 coding DNA: TGCAGTTCAACCCGGGACAACTATGGCTACACCTTC.

The CDR3 nucleotides are TGTGCCAGCAGCCCGAGCCTTCTAGCGGGAGGACCCAATGAGCAGTTCTTC. Translation: CASSPSLLAGGPNEQFF. The V gene is TRBV7-2, the J gene TRBJ2-1; 11 bases are a match to TRBD2. The CDR3 has 17 amino acids. V dropped 5 bases and J dropped 6; count of bases not matched to a gene: 12. Germline V gene data show CDR1 as SGHTA and CDR2 as FQGNSA.

Notes on this clonotype: The conserved closing phenylalanine or tryptophan is absent in this CDR3, likely reflecting a read error. The chain couples TRBV20-1 to TRBJ2-7; D not resolved. The V end was cut by 0 bases, the J end by 4 bases, with 13 bases between. This CDR3 is 14 amino acids long. CDR1 and CDR2 (germline): DFQATT, SNEGSKA (reference sequence). The CDR3 DNA reads as TGCAGTGCTAGAGAGGGTACCCTCCCTTACGAGCAGTACTTA. Its protein product is CSAREGTLPYEQYL.

The J gene is TRBJ2-3, the V gene TRBV5-1; 7 bases line up with TRBD2. Germline-derived CDR1 and CDR2 are SGHRS and YFSETQ. The length of the CDR3 is 14 residues. V lost 4 bases and J lost 8; bases outside the gene matches: 10. CDR3 coding DNA: TGCGCCAGCAGCCCCCGGGACTACCTAAGTACGCAGTATTTT. Translating it yields CASSPRDYLSTQYF.

The chain links TRBV2 to TRBJ2-1, with TRBD1 as a possible D gene (6 bases). The CDR3 consists of 11 residues. V lost 7 bases and J 12 bases, leaving 13 bases between the germline ends. In germline, CDR1 is SNHLY, CDR2 FYNNEI. The CDR3 DNA reads as TGTGCCAGCAAGGAGGAGACAGGGCAGTTCTTC. It translates to CASKEETGQFF.

This clonotype was observed a few times. The chain carries TRBV12-3 or TRBV12-4 and TRBJ2-7, with 8 bases identical to TRBD2. The CDR3 has 14 amino acids. Losses at the gene ends were 6 bases for V and 2 bases for J; bases not matched to a gene: 6. CDR3 sequence (DNA): TGTGCCAGCAGCAATAGCGGGATCCCCTACGAGCAGTACTTC. Protein product: CASSNSGIPYEQYF.

This clonotype appeared a few times. The chain employs TRBV28 and TRBJ2-1; D not resolved. The CDR3 has 16 amino acids. Germline V lookup: CDR1 MDHEN, CDR2 SYDVKM. V was shortened by 2 bases and J by 6 bases, with 17 bases between the two germline ends. CDR3 residues: CASSLIRQPPGNEQFF. In DNA, the CDR3 is TGTGCCAGCAGTTTAATTCGGCAGCCCCCAGGCAATGAGCAGTTCTTC. Supplemented by reference TRBV28 and TRBJ2-1, the full variable domain reads DVKVTQSSRYLVKRTGEKVFLECVQDMDHENMFWYRQDPGLGLRLIYFSYDVKMKEKGDIPEGYSVSREKKERFSLILESASTNQTSMYLCASSLIRQPPGNEQFFGPGTRLTVL.

V is TRBV7-2 and J is TRBJ2-3; D unresolved. Germline loops: CDR1 SGHTA, CDR2 FQGNSA. V gave up 5 bases and J gave up 5 bases, with 14 bases separating them. This CDR3 has 14 amino acids. Written as DNA, the CDR3 is TGTGCCAGCAGCCCAGGACGAGGCCGAGATACGCAGTATTTT. Its protein is CASSPGRGRDTQYF.